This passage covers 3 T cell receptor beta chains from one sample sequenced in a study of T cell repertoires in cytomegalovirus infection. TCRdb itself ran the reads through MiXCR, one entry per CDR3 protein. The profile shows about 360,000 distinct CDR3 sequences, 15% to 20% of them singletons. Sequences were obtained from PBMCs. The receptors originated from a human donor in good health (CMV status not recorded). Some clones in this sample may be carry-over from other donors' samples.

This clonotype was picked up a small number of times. CDR3 bases: TGTGCCAGCAGCCAAGATAGGGGGGGCATAGTCAATCAGCCCCAGCATTTT. Translated, it gives CASSQDRGGIVNQPQHF. This chain connects TRBV3-1 to TRBJ1-5; D is perhaps TRBD1 (6 bases). Between the trimmed V and J ends, which lost 0 bases and 3 bases, there was a span of 15 bases. The CDR3 runs 17 residues. Germline V lookup: CDR1 LGHDT, CDR2 YNNKEL (reference sequence).

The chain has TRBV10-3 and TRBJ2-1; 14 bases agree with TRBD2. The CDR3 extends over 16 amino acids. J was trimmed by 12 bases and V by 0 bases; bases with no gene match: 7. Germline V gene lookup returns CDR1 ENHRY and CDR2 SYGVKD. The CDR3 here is CAISESTSGGAQTQFF. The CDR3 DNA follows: TGTGCCATCAGTGAGTCGACTAGCGGGGGGGCTCAAACGCAGTTCTTC.

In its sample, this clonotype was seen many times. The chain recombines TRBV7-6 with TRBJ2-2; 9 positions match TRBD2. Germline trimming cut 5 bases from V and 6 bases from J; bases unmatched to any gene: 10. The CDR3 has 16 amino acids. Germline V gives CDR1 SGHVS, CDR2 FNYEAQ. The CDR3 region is CASSVGPGLAAGELFF. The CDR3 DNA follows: TGTGCCAGCAGCGTCGGACCGGGACTAGCCGCCGGGGAGCTGTTTTTT.